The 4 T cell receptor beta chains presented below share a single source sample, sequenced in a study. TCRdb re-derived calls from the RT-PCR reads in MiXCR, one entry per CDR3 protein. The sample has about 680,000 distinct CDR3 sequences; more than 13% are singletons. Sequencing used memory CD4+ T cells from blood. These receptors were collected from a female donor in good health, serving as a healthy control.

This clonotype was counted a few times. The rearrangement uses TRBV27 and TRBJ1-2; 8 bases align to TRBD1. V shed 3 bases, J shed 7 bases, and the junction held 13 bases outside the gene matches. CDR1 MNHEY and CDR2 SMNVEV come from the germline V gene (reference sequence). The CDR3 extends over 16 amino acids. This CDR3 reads CASSFLTTGQGGGYTF. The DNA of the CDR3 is TGTGCCAGCAGTTTCCTCACAACCGGACAGGGCGGTGGCTACACCTTC.

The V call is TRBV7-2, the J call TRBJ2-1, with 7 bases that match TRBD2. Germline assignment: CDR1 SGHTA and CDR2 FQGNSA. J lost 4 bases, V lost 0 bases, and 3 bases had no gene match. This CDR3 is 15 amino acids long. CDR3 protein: CASSLAVRGYNEQFF. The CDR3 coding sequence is TGTGCCAGCAGCTTAGCTGTGCGGGGGTACAATGAGCAGTTCTTC.

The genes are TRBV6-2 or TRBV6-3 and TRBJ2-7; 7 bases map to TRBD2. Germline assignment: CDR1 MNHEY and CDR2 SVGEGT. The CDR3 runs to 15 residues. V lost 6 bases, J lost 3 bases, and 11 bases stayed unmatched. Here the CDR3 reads CASSPLPGLSYEQYF. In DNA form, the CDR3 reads TGTGCCAGCAGCCCCCTCCCGGGACTAAGCTACGAGCAGTACTTC.

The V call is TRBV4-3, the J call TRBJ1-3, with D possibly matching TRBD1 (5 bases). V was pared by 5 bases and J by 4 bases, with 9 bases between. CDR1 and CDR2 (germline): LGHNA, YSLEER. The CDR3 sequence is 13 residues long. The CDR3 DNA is TGCGCCAGCAGCAGGGGCATCGGAAACACCATATATTTT. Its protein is CASSRGIGNTIYF.